This T cell receptor (beta chain) was profiled in a study of T cells in localized non-small cell lung cancer. Whole-study results and caveats: Researchers found a median approximately 57 of the top 100 tumor clones in adjacent lung. Higher adjacent-lung clonality was associated with shorter survival. Adjacent uninvolved lung had the highest clonality, suggesting focused antigen responses.

Germline assignment: CDR1 LNHDA and CDR2 SQIVND (reference sequence). Trimming took 6 bases from V and 5 from J, leaving 13 bases between them. The CDR3 extends over 13 amino acids. Assay: immunoSEQ multiplex PCR; the TCRdb copy retains only in-frame clones and omits some. The table lists about 2,600 clones, roughly 30% of them singletons. By share, this clone counts as large. What it binds is not known. This chain connects TRBV19 to TRBJ2-5; no clear D. Sample: lung tumor tissue, taken before any cancer treatment. The sequence was collected from a man aged 40 to 70 with stage I lung adenocarcinoma. The CDR3: CASSPPVGETQYF. CDR3 bases: TGTGCCAGTAGCCCCCCGGTCGGGGAGACCCAGTACTTC.